Below, 6 T cell receptor beta chains from the same sample are listed, as sequenced in a study of breast tumors, draining lymph nodes, adjacent tissues. TCRdb ran MiXCR on the multiplex PCR reads and lists one entry per CDR3 protein. Of 200,000 or so distinct CDR3 sequences listed, approximately 33% are singletons. The lymph nodes were axillary draining lymph nodes from breast cancer patients. The sample taken for sequencing was axillary lymph node tissue. All receptors derive from a female donor with breast cancer. Some clones in this sample may be carry-over from other donors' samples.

V gene TRBV12-3 or TRBV12-4 combines with J gene TRBJ2-1, with 7 bases aligning to TRBD2. CDR3 size: 15 residues. The J segment lost 4 bases and the V segment lost 0 bases, leaving 3 bases of the junction unmatched. Written as DNA, the CDR3 is TGTGCCAGCAGTTTAGCTGGGGGGGGGTACAATGAGCAGTTCTTC. Its protein is CASSLAGGGYNEQFF.

The chain recombines TRBV12-3 or TRBV12-4 with TRBJ1-1; TRBD1 matches 11 bases. Losses at the gene ends were 6 bases for V and 1 base for J; bases not matched to a gene: 10. This CDR3 region has 17 residues. The CDR3 DNA reads TGTGCCAGCAGCCCGGACAGGGGGCTATCTAGGAACACTGAAGCTTTCTTT. Its protein product is CASSPDRGLSRNTEAFF.

This clonotype was counted ten times or more. V and J are TRBV20-1 and TRBJ2-7; 9 bases align to TRBD1. Germline loops: CDR1 DFQATT, CDR2 SNEGSKA (reference sequence). The CDR3 covers 15 residues. Losses at the gene ends were 6 bases for V and 2 bases for J; bases not matched to a gene: 11. The CDR3 bases are TGCAGTGCGTCGGGACAGGGTATTGGACCCTACGAGCAGTACTTC. Amino acid sequence: CSASGQGIGPYEQYF.

This clonotype was observed many times. The rearrangement links TRBV19 to TRBJ2-1; D is unresolved. Germline CDR1 is LNHDA and CDR2 is SQIVND (reference sequence). V was trimmed by 7 bases and J by 1 base, leaving 8 bases between them. This CDR3 contains 13 residues. The DNA for the CDR3 is TGTGCCAGTAACAGCAGGTCCTACAATGAGCAGTTCTTC. This encodes CASNSRSYNEQFF.

The rearrangement joins TRBV15 to TRBJ2-3, with 9 bases matching TRBD2. Trimming cost V 7 bases and J 0 bases; bases outside gene matches: 14. CDR1 and CDR2 from the germline V gene are LNHNV and YYDKDF (reference sequence). This CDR3 spans 18 amino acids. The CDR3 nucleotides read TGTGCCACCAAAGTTCTAGGCGGGAGGGGTGCTAGCACAGATACGCAGTATTTT. It yields the protein CATKVLGGRGASTDTQYF.

The sample holds many counts of this clonotype. The V and J genes are TRBV20-1 and TRBJ2-3, with TRBD2 as a possible D gene (6 bases). This CDR3 contains 13 residues. Deletions cut 8 bases from V and 3 bases from J, with 15 bases between. Germline V gene lookup returns CDR1 DFQATT and CDR2 SNEGSKA (reference sequence). Here the CDR3 reads CSPKEGRTDTQYF. DNA for the CDR3: TGCAGTCCTAAGGAGGGGCGGACAGATACGCAGTATTTT.